Presented here are 30 T cell receptor beta chains from one specimen sequenced in a study of cytomegalovirus exposure and HLA in healthy donors. PCR involved 60 Vbeta and 13 Jbeta primers. Produced via immunoSEQ multiplex PCR; TCRdb's table is partial and in-frame only. Of roughly 100,000 clones in the sample, roughly 80% were seen once. The sample was PBMCs. The receptors come from a man younger than 45 in good health and CMV-seropositive.

V is TRBV6-1 and J is TRBJ1-5; D may be TRBD1 (5 bases). The CDR3 length is 17 residues. V lost 2 bases, J lost 6 bases, and 20 bases lay in between. Germline CDR1 is MNHNS and CDR2 is SASEGT. For the CDR3, the DNA is TGTGCCAGCAGTGAACCGCGCATGGAAAGGGGCAGTCAGCCCCAGCATTTT. The encoded protein is CASSEPRMERGSQPQHF.

This clone was seen once. The chain carries TRBV6-6 and TRBJ1-2; perhaps TRBD1 as D (6 bases). The germline V gene has CDR1 MNHNY and CDR2 SVGAGI (reference sequence). This CDR3 is built from 15 residues. Trimming took 7 bases from V and 0 from J, leaving 15 bases between them. CDR3 sequence (DNA): TGTGCCAGCACCAGCCGGGACAACGCTAACTATGGCTACACCTTC. Encoded protein: CASTSRDNANYGYTF.

The genes are TRBV5-1 and TRBJ2-7; 9 positions agree with TRBD2. Germline assignment: CDR1 SGHRS and CDR2 YFSETQ. V trimming: 0 bases; J trimming: 3 bases; junction bases outside the gene matches: 4. This CDR3 has 15 amino acids. The CDR3 DNA follows: TGCGCCAGCAGCTTGGGGGTAGCGGGGGACTACGAGCAGTACTTC. Translating gives CASSLGVAGDYEQYF. Together with reference TRBV5-1 and TRBJ2-7, the CDR3 gives the full variable domain: KAGVTQTPRYLIKTRGQQVTLSCSPISGHRSVSWYQQTPGQGLQFLFEYFSETQRNKGNFPGRFSGRQFSNSRSEMNVSTLELGDSALYLCASSLGVAGDYEQYFGPGTRLTVT.

The V gene is TRBV7-9, the J gene TRBJ1-2, with a weak D call TRBD1 (6 bases). From germline, CDR1 is SEHNR and CDR2 FQNEAQ (reference sequence). The CDR3 is 13 amino acids. V lost 1 base and J 6 bases, leaving 9 bases between the germline ends. The CDR3 loop reads CASSLDREHGYTF. CDR3 in DNA: TGTGCCAGCAGCTTAGACAGGGAACATGGCTACACCTTC.

The chain has TRBV4-1 and TRBJ2-7; 10 bases are a match to TRBD2. The germline V gene encodes CDR1 MGHRA and CDR2 YSYEKL. CDR3 length equals 15 residues. Trimming took 2 bases from V and 2 from J; bases not matched to a gene: 3. The CDR3 DNA follows: TGCGCCAGCAGCCAAATAGCGGGGGGCGCCTACGAGCAGTACTTC. This sequence encodes CASSQIAGGAYEQYF.

This clone was detected once. The genes are TRBV4-3 and TRBJ1-5; no firm D call. V lost 0 bases and J 4 bases, leaving 10 bases between the germline ends. This CDR3 has 15 amino acids. Germline CDR1 reads LGHNA; CDR2 reads YSLEER. CDR3 sequence (DNA): TGCGCCAGCAGCCAAGATTGGGCGGGGAATCAGCCCCAGCATTTT. Residues: CASSQDWAGNQPQHF.

The V call is TRBV4-1, the J call TRBJ2-2; 10 nucleotides match TRBD2. With 4 bases clipped from V and 7 bases from J, the junction kept 6 bases outside the gene matches. In germline, CDR1 is MGHRA, CDR2 YSYEKL. This CDR3 is 15 amino acids long. The chain's CDR3 is CASSPGTSVIGELFF. CDR3 DNA sequence: TGCGCCAGCAGCCCCGGGACTAGCGTAATCGGGGAGCTGTTTTTT.

The rearrangement joins TRBV11-3 to TRBJ2-3; 8 bases are shared with TRBD2. This CDR3 is 15 amino acids long. J was trimmed by 6 bases and V by 3 bases; bases with no gene match: 8. Germline CDR1 is SGHNT and CDR2 is YENEEA. The CDR3 bases are TGTGCCAGCAGCTTTGGGCGGGGGGAACGGGATACGCAGTATTTT. It yields the protein CASSFGRGERDTQYF.

The chain carries TRBV28 and TRBJ1-2, with 8 bases identical to TRBD1. CDR1 and CDR2 (germline): MDHEN, SYDVKM. There are 15 residues in the CDR3. V shed 5 bases and J 3 bases; nucleotides not matched to a gene: 8. The CDR3 DNA reads TGTGCCAGCAGTCCTTGGGGACAGGTCTACTATGGCTACACCTTC. Residues: CASSPWGQVYYGYTF.

This sequence joins TRBV25-1 and TRBJ2-3, with TRBD2 as a possible D gene (5 bases). CDR3 length: 14 residues. Per germline, CDR1 MGHDK and CDR2 SYGVNS. Trimming pared 2 bases from V and 5 bases from J, leaving 11 bases between. CDR3 in amino acids: CASSEGRTEDTQYF. The CDR3 nucleotides read TGTGCCAGCAGTGAAGGGCGGACTGAAGATACGCAGTATTTT.

The V and J genes are TRBV2 and TRBJ2-7, with D tentatively TRBD1 (7 bases). Germline CDR1 SNHLY, CDR2 FYNNEI. Trimming stripped 8 bases from V and 3 bases from J, with 11 bases between. The CDR3 spans 12 residues. The CDR3: CASWGDSYEQYF. CDR3 sequence (DNA): TGTGCCAGCTGGGGGGACAGCTACGAGCAGTACTTC.

The chain uses TRBV4-3 and TRBJ2-6; maybe TRBD2 (5 bases). Per the germline V gene, CDR1 is LGHNA and CDR2 is YSLEER. Between the trimmed V and J ends, which lost 0 bases and 0 bases, there was a span of 9 bases. The CDR3 contains 17 residues. Written as DNA, the CDR3 is TGCGCCAGCAGCCAAGATACCCGGGGCTCTGGGGCCAACGTCCTGACTTTC. It specifies CASSQDTRGSGANVLTF.

This chain links TRBV4-1 with TRBJ2-7; D possibly corresponds to TRBD1 (5 bases). The CDR3 loop spans 15 amino acids. Germline-derived CDR1 and CDR2 are MGHRA and YSYEKL. V was pared by 1 base and J by 3 bases, with 13 bases between. The CDR3 nucleotides read TGCGCCAGCAGCCAAGTGGCAGGGAACGACTACGAGCAGTACTTC. This codes for CASSQVAGNDYEQYF.

V is TRBV6-1 and J is TRBJ2-7, with D perhaps matching TRBD1 (5 bases). This CDR3 comprises 15 residues. Germline CDR1 is MNHNS and CDR2 is SASEGT. Between the trimmed V and J ends, which lost 7 bases and 2 bases, there was a span of 18 bases. CDR3: CASNPADSRTYEQYF. The CDR3 DNA sequence: TGTGCCAGCAATCCGGCCGACAGCCGAACCTACGAGCAGTACTTC.

This chain connects TRBV30 to TRBJ1-5; no clear D gene. The CDR3 spans 13 residues. The V gene lost 0 bases and the J gene lost 7 bases, with 10 bases spanning the gap. From germline, CDR1 is GTSNPN and CDR2 SVGIG (reference sequence). The CDR3 loop is CAWSVQYDQPQHF. DNA for the CDR3: TGTGCCTGGAGTGTACAGTACGACCAGCCCCAGCATTTT.

The V and J genes are TRBV5-1 and TRBJ1-2; 8 nucleotides align to TRBD1. Germline V lookup: CDR1 SGHRS, CDR2 YFSETQ. J gave up 4 bases and V 0 bases, and 14 bases lay outside the gene matches. The CDR3 runs 18 residues. The CDR3 loop reads CASSLGPETGAGSYGYTF. As DNA, the CDR3 is TGCGCCAGCAGCTTGGGGCCCGAGACAGGGGCCGGGAGCTATGGCTACACCTTC.

CDR3 sequence: CATKGADEKLFF. CDR3 bases: TGTGCCACCAAGGGGGCCGATGAAAAACTGTTTTTT. The chain links TRBV15 to TRBJ1-4; 7 positions match TRBD1. The length of the CDR3 is 12 residues. The V gene's germline CDR1 is LNHNV and CDR2 YYDKDF (reference sequence). J gave up 6 bases and V 7 bases, and 2 bases lay outside the gene matches.

The DNA of the CDR3 is TGTGCCATCAGGAAACTAGTTAGCACAGATACGCAGTATTTT. It translates to CAIRKLVSTDTQYF. The chain recombines TRBV10-3 with TRBJ2-3, with D maybe TRBD2 (5 bases). V gave up 6 bases and J gave up 0 bases, with 10 bases separating them. The CDR3 extends over 14 amino acids. The germline CDR1 and CDR2 sequences are ENHRY and SYGVKD.

The CDR3 DNA reads as TGCAGCTTGTCGGGACAGTTTGCCGGGGAGCTGTTTTTT. Translation: CSLSGQFAGELFF. The genes are TRBV29-1 and TRBJ2-2; TRBD1 matches at 7 bases. The CDR3 loop spans 13 amino acids. V shed 8 bases and J 6 bases; nucleotides not matched to a gene: 9. Germline CDR1 and CDR2: SQVTM and ANQGSEA.

The CDR3 DNA sequence: TGCGCCAGCAGCTTGGCCGAGGAAGTTACGCAGTATTTT. Translated, it gives CASSLAEEVTQYF. The V gene is TRBV5-1, the J gene TRBJ2-3; D remains ambiguous. Trimming removed 0 bases at V and 8 bases at J, with 10 bases between. Germline CDR1 SGHRS, CDR2 YFSETQ. This CDR3 has 13 amino acids.

This rearrangement joins TRBV5-4 to TRBJ2-3; weak D call: TRBD2 (7 bases). This CDR3 contains 14 residues. V was shortened by 4 bases and J by 3 bases, with 12 bases between the two germline ends. Germline-derived CDR1 and CDR2 are SGHNT and YYREEE (reference sequence). The CDR3 sequence is CASSPKGGTDTQYF. The CDR3 DNA follows: TGTGCCAGCAGCCCAAAGGGGGGGACAGATACGCAGTATTTT.

The rearrangement links TRBV9 to TRBJ1-1; D is ambiguous. There are 17 residues in the CDR3. V lost 0 bases and J lost 7, with 22 bases in between. Germline lookup yields CDR1 SGDLS and CDR2 YYNGEE. The DNA of the CDR3 is TGTGCCAGCAGCGTAGGCGGTAGAACGGGGAACTTCTTTGAAGCTTTCTTT. Encoded protein: CASSVGGRTGNFFEAFF. Looking up the rest from reference TRBV9 and TRBJ1-1 gives the full variable domain: DSGVTQTPKHLITATGQRVTLRCSPRSGDLSVYWYQQSLDQGLQFLIQYYNGEERAKGNILERFSAQQFPDLHSELNLSSLELGDSALYFCASSVGGRTGNFFEAFFGQGTRLTVV.

As regards this clone: A read error may produce the germline difference seen at one junction end. CDR3 in DNA: TGTGTCAGCAGCTTAAGGGGGTCCTTACAGGGGGGCTACTTCGGGGTGGGGGGCAATGAGCAGTTCTTC. It translates to CVSSLRGSLQGGYFGVGGNEQFF. The rearrangement joins TRBV7-3 to TRBJ2-1; 8 bases are a match to TRBD1. CDR1 is SGHTA and CDR2 is FQGTGA in the germline V gene. The CDR3 loop spans 23 amino acids.

This sequence joins TRBV5-5 and TRBJ2-7; 8 bases agree with TRBD2. J lost 4 bases, V lost 1 base, and 1 base had no gene match. The CDR3 is 13 amino acids. CDR1 SGHKS and CDR2 YYEKEE come from the germline V gene (reference sequence). The CDR3 DNA sequence: TGTGCCAGCAGCTTGAGCGGGGGTTACGAGCAGTACTTC. It specifies CASSLSGGYEQYF.

The chain combines TRBV4-1 with TRBJ1-6; D ambiguous. The germline CDR1 and CDR2 sequences are MGHRA and YSYEKL. Trimming stripped 0 bases from V and 11 bases from J, with 14 bases between. The CDR3 spans 15 residues. CDR3 nucleotides: TGCGCCAGCAGCCAAGAACGGGAATTTCGGACACCCCTCCACTTT. Protein sequence: CASSQEREFRTPLHF.

The chain combines TRBV19 with TRBJ1-2; 8 positions match TRBD1. Trimming at V came to 5 bases and at J to 1 base, leaving 3 bases not matched to a gene. Looked up from germline, CDR1 is LNHDA and CDR2 is SQIVND (reference sequence). This CDR3 has 14 residues. The CDR3 coding sequence is TGTGCCAGTAGTGACAGGGGAGGTAACTATGGCTACACCTTC. As protein: CASSDRGGNYGYTF.

The V gene is TRBV29-1, the J gene TRBJ2-3, with TRBD2 matching over 12 bases. Germline CDR1 reads SQVTM; CDR2 reads ANQGSEA. This CDR3 has 14 residues. The junction had 8 bases not matched to a gene; V was cut back by 7 bases and J by 6 bases. CDR3 coding DNA: TGCAGCGGCAGACTAGCGGGGGAGGGCGATACGCAGTATTTT. This translates into CSGRLAGEGDTQYF.

This chain joins TRBV21-1 and TRBJ1-2; TRBD1, the D gene given by the table, was not confirmed from the DNA. TRBV21-1 corresponds to a pseudogene. CDR3 length: 13 residues. CDR3 sequence: CASSLWTGYGYTF. Here the CDR3 DNA reads TGTGCCAGCAGCCTATGGACAGGTTATGGCTACACCTTC.

This clone was observed a handful of times. The chain has TRBV19 and TRBJ1-2; the match to TRBD1 covers 11 bases. This CDR3 spans 14 amino acids. Germline V gene lookup returns CDR1 LNHDA and CDR2 SQIVND (reference sequence). The trim removed 5 bases at V and 9 bases at J, leaving 8 bases unmatched. The CDR3 nucleotides read TGTGCCAGTAGTTCCTACGGGACAGGGGGAAGCTACACCTTC. Its translation: CASSSYGTGGSYTF.

The gene calls are TRBV18 and TRBJ2-7, with 7 positions matching TRBD1. V shed 3 bases and J 5 bases; nucleotides not matched to a gene: 13. This CDR3 region has 16 residues. Germline CDR1 is KGHSH and CDR2 is LQKENI. In DNA, the CDR3 is TGTGCCAGCTCACCTGAGACAGGGTTGGACGGCGACGAGCAGTACTTC. Residues: CASSPETGLDGDEQYF.